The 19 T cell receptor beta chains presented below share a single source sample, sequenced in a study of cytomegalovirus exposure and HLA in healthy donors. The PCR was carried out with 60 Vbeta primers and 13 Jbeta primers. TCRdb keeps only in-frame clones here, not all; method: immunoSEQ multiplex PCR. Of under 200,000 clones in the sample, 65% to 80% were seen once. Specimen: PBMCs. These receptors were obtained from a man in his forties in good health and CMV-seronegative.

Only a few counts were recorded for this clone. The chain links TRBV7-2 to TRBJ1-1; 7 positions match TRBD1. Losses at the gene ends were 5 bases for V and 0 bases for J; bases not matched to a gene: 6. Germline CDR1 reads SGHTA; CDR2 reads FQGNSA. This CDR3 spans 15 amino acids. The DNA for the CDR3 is TGTGCCAGCAGCCAAGGGGGCAAGTTGAACACTGAAGCTTTCTTT. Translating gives CASSQGGKLNTEAFF.

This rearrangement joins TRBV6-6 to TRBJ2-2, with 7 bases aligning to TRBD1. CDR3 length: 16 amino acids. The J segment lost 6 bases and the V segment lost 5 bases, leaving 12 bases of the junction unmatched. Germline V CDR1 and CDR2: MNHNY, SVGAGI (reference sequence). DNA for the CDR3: TGTGCCAGCAGTGCTAATAAGCCGGGACAGTCCGGGGAGCTGTTTTTT. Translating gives CASSANKPGQSGELFF.

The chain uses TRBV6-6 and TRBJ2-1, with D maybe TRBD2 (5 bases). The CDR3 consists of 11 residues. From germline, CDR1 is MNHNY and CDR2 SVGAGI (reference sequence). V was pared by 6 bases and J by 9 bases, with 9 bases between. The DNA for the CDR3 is TGTGCCAGCAGACTAGGTGGTGAGCAGTTCTTC. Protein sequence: CASRLGGEQFF.

The CDR3 nucleotides are TGTGCCAGCAGCTTAACAGCGGACAGGGGTACTTCACCCCTCCACTTT. It yields the protein CASSLTADRGTSPLHF. The rearrangement uses TRBV7-2 and TRBJ1-6; 9 bases are a match to TRBD1. J gave up 9 bases and V 2 bases, and 8 bases lay outside the gene matches. The CDR3 runs 16 residues. Germline V lookup: CDR1 SGHTA, CDR2 FQGNSA.

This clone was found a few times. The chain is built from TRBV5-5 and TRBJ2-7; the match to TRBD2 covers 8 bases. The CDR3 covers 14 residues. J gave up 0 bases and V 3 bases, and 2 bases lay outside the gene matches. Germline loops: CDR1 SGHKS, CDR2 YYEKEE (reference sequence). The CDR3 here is CASSSGTSSYEQYF. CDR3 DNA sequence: TGTGCCAGCAGCTCAGGGACTAGCTCCTACGAGCAGTACTTC.

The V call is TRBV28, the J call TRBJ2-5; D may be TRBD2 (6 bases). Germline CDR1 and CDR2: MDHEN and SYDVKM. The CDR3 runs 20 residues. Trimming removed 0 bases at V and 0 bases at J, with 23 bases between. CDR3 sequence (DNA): TGTGCCAGCAGTTTATGGGGGGGTCGAATCTCAAAACCCCACCAAGAGACCCAGTACTTC. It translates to CASSLWGGRISKPHQETQYF.

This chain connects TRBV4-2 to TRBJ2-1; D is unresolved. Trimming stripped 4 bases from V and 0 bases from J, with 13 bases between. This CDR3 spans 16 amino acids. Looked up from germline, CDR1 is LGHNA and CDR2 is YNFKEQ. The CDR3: CASSPRGQSSYNEQFF. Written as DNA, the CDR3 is TGTGCCAGCAGCCCCAGAGGTCAGAGCTCCTACAATGAGCAGTTCTTC.

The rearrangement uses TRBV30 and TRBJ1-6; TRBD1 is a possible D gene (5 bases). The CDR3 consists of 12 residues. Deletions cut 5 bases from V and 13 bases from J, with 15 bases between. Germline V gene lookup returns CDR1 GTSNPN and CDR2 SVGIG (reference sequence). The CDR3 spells CAWDGALRPLHF. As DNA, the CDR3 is TGTGCCTGGGATGGGGCCTTGAGGCCCCTCCACTTT.

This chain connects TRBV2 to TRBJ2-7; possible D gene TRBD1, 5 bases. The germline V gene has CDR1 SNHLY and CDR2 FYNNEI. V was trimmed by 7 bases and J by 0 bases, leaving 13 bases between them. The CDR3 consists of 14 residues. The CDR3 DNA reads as TGTGCCAGCATCGACAGAATTAGCTCCTACGAGCAGTACTTC. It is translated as CASIDRISSYEQYF.

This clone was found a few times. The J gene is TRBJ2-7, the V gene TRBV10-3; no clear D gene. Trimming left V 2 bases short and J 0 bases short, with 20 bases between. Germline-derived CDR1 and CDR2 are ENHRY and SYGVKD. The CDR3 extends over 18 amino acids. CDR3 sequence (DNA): TGTGCCATCAGTGAGCGGCAGTTAGACAAACCCAACTCCTACGAGCAGTACTTC. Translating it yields CAISERQLDKPNSYEQYF.

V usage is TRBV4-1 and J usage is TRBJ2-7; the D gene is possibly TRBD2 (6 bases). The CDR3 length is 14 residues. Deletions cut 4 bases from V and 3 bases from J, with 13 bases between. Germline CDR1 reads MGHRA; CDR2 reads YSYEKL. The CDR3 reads CASSLPGLGYEQYF. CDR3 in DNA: TGCGCCAGCAGCCTACCGGGACTGGGCTACGAGCAGTACTTC.

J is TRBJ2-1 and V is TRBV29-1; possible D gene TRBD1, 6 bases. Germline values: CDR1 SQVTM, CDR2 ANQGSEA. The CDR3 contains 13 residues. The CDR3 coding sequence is TGCACCGTCGCAGGGGTGGGCTACAATGAGCAGTTCTTC. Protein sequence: CTVAGVGYNEQFF.

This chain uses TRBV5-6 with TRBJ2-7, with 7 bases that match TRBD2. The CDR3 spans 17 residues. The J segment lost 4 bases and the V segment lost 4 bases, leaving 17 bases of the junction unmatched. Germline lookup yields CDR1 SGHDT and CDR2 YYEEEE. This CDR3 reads CASSQTGWGGSGYEQYF. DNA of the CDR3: TGTGCCAGCAGCCAAACCGGGTGGGGGGGTTCCGGGTACGAGCAGTACTTC.

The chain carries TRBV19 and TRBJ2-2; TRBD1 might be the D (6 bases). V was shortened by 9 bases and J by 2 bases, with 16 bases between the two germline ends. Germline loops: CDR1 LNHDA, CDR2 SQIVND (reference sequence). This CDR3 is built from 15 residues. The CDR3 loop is CARRGPDRNTGELFF. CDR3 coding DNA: TGTGCCAGAAGGGGCCCGGACAGAAACACCGGGGAGCTGTTTTTT.

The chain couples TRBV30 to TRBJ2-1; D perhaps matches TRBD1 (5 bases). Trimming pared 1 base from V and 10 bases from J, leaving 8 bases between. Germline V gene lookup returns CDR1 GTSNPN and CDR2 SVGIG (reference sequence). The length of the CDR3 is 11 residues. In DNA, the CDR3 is TGTGCCTGGAGTGCACAGGCGGAGCAGTTCTTC. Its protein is CAWSAQAEQFF.

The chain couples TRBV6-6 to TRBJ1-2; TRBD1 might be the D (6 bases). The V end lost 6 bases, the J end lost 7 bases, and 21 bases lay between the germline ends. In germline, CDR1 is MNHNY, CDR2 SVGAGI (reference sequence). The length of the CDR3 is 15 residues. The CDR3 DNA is TGTGCCAGCAGCCCACCGGGGGGCAGGGTGGGTGGCTACACCTTC. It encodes CASSPPGGRVGGYTF.

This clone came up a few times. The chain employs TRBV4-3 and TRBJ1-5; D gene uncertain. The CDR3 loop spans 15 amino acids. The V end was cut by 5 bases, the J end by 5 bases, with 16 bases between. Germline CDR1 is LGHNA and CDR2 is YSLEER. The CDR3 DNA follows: TGCGCCAGCAGCTCCGACCTCGGCCGGGATCAGCCCCAGCATTTT. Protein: CASSSDLGRDQPQHF.

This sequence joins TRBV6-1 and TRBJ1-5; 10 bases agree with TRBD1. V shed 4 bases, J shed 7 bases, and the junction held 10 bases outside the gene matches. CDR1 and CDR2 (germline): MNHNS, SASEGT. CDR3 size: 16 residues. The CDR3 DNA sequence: TGTGCCAGCAGTGGCCGGACAGGGGGTGTCGAGCAGCCCCAGCATTTT. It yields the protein CASSGRTGGVEQPQHF.

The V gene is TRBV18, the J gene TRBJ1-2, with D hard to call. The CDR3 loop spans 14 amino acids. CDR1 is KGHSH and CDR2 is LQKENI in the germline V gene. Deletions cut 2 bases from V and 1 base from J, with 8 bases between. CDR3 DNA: TGTGCCAGCTCACCATTTGGTAGTAACTATGGCTACACCTTC. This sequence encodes CASSPFGSNYGYTF.